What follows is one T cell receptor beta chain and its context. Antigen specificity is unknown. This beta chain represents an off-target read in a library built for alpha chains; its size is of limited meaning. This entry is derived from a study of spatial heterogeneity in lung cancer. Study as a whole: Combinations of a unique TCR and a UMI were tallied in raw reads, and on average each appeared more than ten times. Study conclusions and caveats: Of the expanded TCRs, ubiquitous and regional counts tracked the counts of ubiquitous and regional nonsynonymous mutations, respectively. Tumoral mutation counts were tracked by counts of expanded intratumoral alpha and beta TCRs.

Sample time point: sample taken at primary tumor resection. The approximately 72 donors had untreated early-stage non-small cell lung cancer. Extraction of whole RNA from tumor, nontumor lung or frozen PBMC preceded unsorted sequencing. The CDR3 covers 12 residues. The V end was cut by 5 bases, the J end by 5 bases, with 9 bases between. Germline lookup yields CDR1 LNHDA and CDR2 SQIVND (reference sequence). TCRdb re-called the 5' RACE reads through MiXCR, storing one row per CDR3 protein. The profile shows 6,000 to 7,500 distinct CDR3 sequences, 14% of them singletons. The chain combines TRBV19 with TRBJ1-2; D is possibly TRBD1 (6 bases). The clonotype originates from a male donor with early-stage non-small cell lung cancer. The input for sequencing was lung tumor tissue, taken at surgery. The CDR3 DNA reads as TGTGCCAGTAGTGTGGACAGTTATGGCTACACCTTC. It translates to CASSVDSYGYTF.